This T cell receptor (beta chain) was obtained from a study of blood T cell repertoires in COVID-19. Turning to the study itself: The samples span acute and convalescent COVID-19 from the United States, Italy and Spain. The analysed material was cDNA or gDNA that came from T cells, B-cell-depleted T cells, or PBMCs.

Original data processing: Reference gene primer amplification in the assay estimated nucleated cell counts. The data were produced by immunoSEQ multiplex PCR, yet TCRdb's version contains in-frame clones alone and is incomplete. The D gene and trimming were derived from the DNA, and the V and J assignments and clone size from that table. The data show 190,000 or so clones, with more than 70% seen just once and roughly 2.8% held by the top ten. This clone was seen once. The CDR3 has 13 amino acids. V shed 3 bases and J shed 3 bases, with 12 bases lying between them. Germline V gene lookup returns CDR1 DFQATT and CDR2 SNEGSKA (reference sequence).

The clonotype comes from a man between 45 and 60 years old with active or convalescent COVID-19. The material sequenced was peripheral blood. The chain employs TRBV20-1 and TRBJ2-7; unclear D gene. The CDR3 DNA follows: TGCAGTGCTAGTAACAGAGCTGACTACGAGCAGTACTTC. Amino acids: CSASNRADYEQYF.